These 26 T cell receptor beta chains share one sample of origin, sequenced in a study of CD8 T cells in ankylosing spondylitis. General observations from the study: For ankylosing spondylitis blood, a TCR beta motif of under 10 highly homologous variants appeared characteristic.

Which antigens these TCRs recognize remains unknown. TCRdb redid the calling of the 5' RACE reads with MiXCR, one entry per CDR3 protein. The sample consists of under 550,000 distinct CDR3 sequences, roughly a quarter of them appearing once. Sequencing was done on a sample of blood, either unsorted or a sorted T cell fraction (not recorded which). Receptor source: a male donor with ankylosing spondylitis.

The V gene is TRBV12-3 or TRBV12-4, the J gene TRBJ2-3; D unresolved. Deletions cut 7 bases from V and 2 bases from J, with 19 bases between. The CDR3 loop spans 16 amino acids. CDR3 in amino acids: CASTLGPLGYTDTQYF. In DNA form, the CDR3 reads TGTGCCAGCACCCTGGGCCCCCTCGGGTACACAGATACGCAGTATTTT.

This clonotype was found a few times. The chain recombines TRBV5-1 with TRBJ1-4; D remains unclear. The length of the CDR3 is 15 residues. CDR1 and CDR2 (germline): SGHRS, YFSETQ. Trimming shortened V by 2 bases and J by 5 bases, and 13 bases separated the two germline ends. CDR3: CASSLDTAGNEKLFF. CDR3 bases: TGCGCCAGCAGCTTAGACACAGCCGGGAATGAAAAACTGTTTTTT.

This chain joins TRBV2 and TRBJ1-1, with 11 bases fitting TRBD1. The ends lost 6 bases at V and 4 bases at J; junction bases unmatched: 4. Germline V lookup: CDR1 SNHLY, CDR2 FYNNEI. The CDR3 loop spans 14 amino acids. The CDR3 region is CASRDRGLSTEAFF. The DNA for the CDR3 is TGTGCCAGCAGGGACAGGGGGCTTAGCACTGAAGCTTTCTTT.

This sequence joins TRBV27 and TRBJ2-4, with 8 bases matching TRBD1. The J segment lost 6 bases and the V segment lost 2 bases, leaving 6 bases of the junction unmatched. In germline, CDR1 is MNHEY, CDR2 SMNVEV (reference sequence). There are 15 residues in the CDR3. The CDR3 protein is CASSLGRGQGNIQYF. CDR3 nucleotides: TGTGCCAGCAGTTTAGGGCGAGGACAGGGAAACATTCAGTACTTC.

This clonotype was counted between two and nine times. The rearrangement links TRBV7-6 to TRBJ2-1; 12 positions agree with TRBD2. This CDR3 region has 16 residues. CDR1 SGHVS and CDR2 FNYEAQ come from the germline V gene. Losses at the gene ends were 5 bases for V and 8 bases for J; bases not matched to a gene: 10. The CDR3 DNA sequence: TGTGCCAGCAGCCCCCCTAGCGGGAGGGCCGCCGATGAGCAGTTCTTC. It translates to CASSPPSGRAADEQFF. The variable domain in full, with the rest retrieved from reference TRBV7-6 and TRBJ2-1, is GAGVSQSPRYKVTKRGQDVALRCDPISGHVSLYWYRQALGQGPEFLTYFNYEAQQDKSGLPNDRFSAERPEGSISTLTIQRTEQRDSAMYRCASSPPSGRAADEQFFGPGTRLTVL.

The rearrangement uses TRBV7-9 and TRBJ1-5; no clear D gene. V lost 3 bases and J 5 bases, leaving 8 bases between the germline ends. Germline V gene lookup returns CDR1 SEHNR and CDR2 FQNEAQ (reference sequence). CDR3 length equals 13 residues. The CDR3 spells CASSFAGDQPQHF. CDR3 sequence (DNA): TGTGCCAGCAGCTTCGCGGGCGATCAGCCCCAGCATTTT.

V and J are TRBV7-7 and TRBJ2-2; no reliable D call. The CDR3 length is 16 residues. V lost 5 bases, J lost 3 bases, and 16 bases lay in between. From germline, CDR1 is SSHAT and CDR2 FNYEAQ (reference sequence). The CDR3 sequence is CASSPLSRPDTGELFF. The CDR3 DNA reads TGTGCCAGCAGCCCATTATCCCGCCCGGACACCGGGGAGCTGTTTTTT.

The chain carries TRBV7-2 and TRBJ2-7; D is unclear. V dropped 4 bases and J dropped 6 bases, with 13 bases sitting between them. Per germline, CDR1 SGHTA and CDR2 FQGNSA. This CDR3 contains 13 residues. The CDR3 sequence is CASSSPLVSEQYF. The CDR3 nucleotides are TGTGCCAGCAGCTCACCGCTGGTGAGCGAGCAGTACTTC.

The V and J genes are TRBV6-1 and TRBJ1-4; perhaps TRBD1 as D (6 bases). Germline V gives CDR1 MNHNS, CDR2 SASEGT. Trimming removed 2 bases at V and 0 bases at J, with 10 bases between. The CDR3 is 16 residues long. Here the CDR3 reads CASSEMWTATNEKLFF. The CDR3 bases are TGTGCCAGCAGTGAAATGTGGACAGCAACTAATGAAAAACTGTTTTTT.

This clonotype came up a few times. The chain has TRBV9 and TRBJ2-7; 9 bases are shared with TRBD1. Unmatched junction bases numbered 10, after V lost 2 bases and J lost 1 base. The germline V gene has CDR1 SGDLS and CDR2 YYNGEE. There are 17 residues in the CDR3. The CDR3 here is CASSVQAGTGYSYEQYF. The CDR3 bases are TGTGCCAGCAGCGTCCAAGCCGGGACAGGGTATTCCTACGAGCAGTACTTC.

The chain combines TRBV6-1 with TRBJ2-3, with a possible D match to TRBD2 (5 bases). CDR3 length: 16 residues. Germline V gives CDR1 MNHNS, CDR2 SASEGT. The V end lost 1 base, the J end lost 4 bases, and 15 bases lay between the germline ends. The CDR3 DNA sequence: TGTGCCAGCAGTGAAGATAGGCGAGGGTTTTCAGATACGCAGTATTTT. It is translated as CASSEDRRGFSDTQYF.

This clonotype came up many times. The V and J genes are TRBV11-2 and TRBJ2-1; D is perhaps TRBD1 or TRBD2 (5 bases each). Germline loops: CDR1 SGHAT, CDR2 FQNNGV. V was cut by 3 bases and J by 4 bases, with 7 bases left in between. This CDR3 is 13 amino acids long. The CDR3 here is CASSFGTYNEQFF. CDR3 nucleotide sequence: TGTGCCAGCAGCTTTGGGACGTACAATGAGCAGTTCTTC.

J is TRBJ2-7 and V is TRBV7-9; D gene ambiguous. CDR3 size: 11 residues. The V gene lost 5 bases and the J gene lost 5 bases, with 7 bases spanning the gap. The germline gives CDR1 SEHNR, CDR2 FQNEAQ (reference sequence). Here the CDR3 reads CASSQTNEQYF. The CDR3 DNA follows: TGTGCCAGCAGCCAGACCAACGAGCAGTACTTC.

This rearrangement joins TRBV9 to TRBJ2-2; tentatively, D is TRBD2 (6 bases). This CDR3 comprises 15 residues. Trimming cost V 6 bases and J 1 base, with 13 bases left between them. CDR1 is SGDLS and CDR2 is YYNGEE in the germline V gene. The chain's CDR3 is CASIFGEVNTGELFF. The CDR3 bases are TGTGCCAGCATCTTTGGGGAGGTGAACACCGGGGAGCTGTTTTTT.

This clonotype occurred a few times. This rearrangement joins TRBV3-1 to TRBJ2-7; D not certain. Between the trimmed V and J ends, which lost 3 bases and 0 bases, there was a span of 12 bases. In germline, CDR1 is LGHDT, CDR2 YNNKEL (reference sequence). The CDR3 contains 15 residues. The DNA of the CDR3 is TGTGCCAGCAGCCATTCAGGACGGAGCTCCTACGAGCAGTACTTC. Translation: CASSHSGRSSYEQYF.

V usage is TRBV7-2 and J usage is TRBJ2-1; weak D call: TRBD2 (6 bases). The length of the CDR3 is 16 residues. Germline CDR1 SGHTA, CDR2 FQGNSA. V lost 2 bases and J 0 bases, leaving 11 bases between the germline ends. Here the CDR3 reads CASSLLAASSYNEQFF. The DNA for the CDR3 is TGTGCCAGCAGCTTATTAGCGGCCAGCTCCTACAATGAGCAGTTCTTC.

This chain links TRBV5-6 with TRBJ1-4, with D tentatively TRBD1 (6 bases). Germline CDR1 is SGHDT and CDR2 is YYEEEE. V dropped 5 bases and J dropped 7 bases, with 15 bases sitting between them. The CDR3 sequence is 14 residues long. CDR3 sequence reads: CASRNAGASEKLFF. Written as DNA, the CDR3 is TGTGCCAGCAGAAATGCGGGGGCTTCTGAAAAACTGTTTTTT.

In this sample, this clonotype turned up many times. The genes are TRBV11-2 and TRBJ2-7; TRBD2 matches at 7 bases. The CDR3 consists of 17 residues. Germline lookup yields CDR1 SGHAT and CDR2 FQNNGV. The J segment lost 3 bases and the V segment lost 5 bases, leaving 16 bases of the junction unmatched. CDR3 loop: CASSLHQKRGGGYEQYF. The CDR3 DNA reads TGTGCCAGCAGCCTTCACCAGAAGCGGGGAGGAGGCTACGAGCAGTACTTC. Complete variable domain (other parts from reference TRBV11-2 and TRBJ2-7): EAGVAQSPRYKIIEKRQSVAFWCNPISGHATLYWYQQILGQGPKLLIQFQNNGVVDDSQLPKDRFSAERLKGVDSTLKIQPAKLEDSAVYLCASSLHQKRGGGYEQYFGPGTRLTVT.

The rearrangement uses TRBV11-2 and TRBJ2-3, with a weak D call TRBD2 (6 bases). Trimming left V 5 bases short and J 1 base short, with 16 bases between. This CDR3 contains 16 residues. Germline assignment: CDR1 SGHAT and CDR2 FQNNGV. The DNA of the CDR3 is TGTGCCAGCAGCCCTCGACTAGGAGCGGGCACAGATACGCAGTATTTT. Its translation is CASSPRLGAGTDTQYF. The entire variable domain, with the rest obtained from reference TRBV11-2 and TRBJ2-3, is as follows: EAGVAQSPRYKIIEKRQSVAFWCNPISGHATLYWYQQILGQGPKLLIQFQNNGVVDDSQLPKDRFSAERLKGVDSTLKIQPAKLEDSAVYLCASSPRLGAGTDTQYFGPGTRLTVL.

There are a few counts of this clonotype. V and J are TRBV7-2 and TRBJ2-7; 8 bases fit TRBD2. Germline CDR1 reads SGHTA; CDR2 reads FQGNSA. Trimming at V came to 5 bases and at J to 6 bases, leaving 9 bases not matched to a gene. This CDR3 spans 14 amino acids. CDR3 nucleotides: TGTGCCAGCAGCCTTACCACTGGACTAGCCGAGCAGTACTTC. It encodes CASSLTTGLAEQYF.

V and J are TRBV5-1 and TRBJ1-1; D is uncertain. CDR3 length: 14 residues. Trimming took 0 bases from V and 6 from J, leaving 12 bases between them. Germline V lookup: CDR1 SGHRS, CDR2 YFSETQ. As DNA, the CDR3 is TGCGCCAGCAGCTTGGCCGCGGGGTCGCCTGAAGCTTTCTTT. Translating gives CASSLAAGSPEAFF.

On this clonotype: The final CDR3 position lacks the conserved phenylalanine or tryptophan, pointing to a likely read error. The V and J genes are TRBV12-3 or TRBV12-4 and TRBJ2-2; tentatively, D is TRBD1 or TRBD2 (5 bases each). V lost 6 bases and J 4 bases, leaving 15 bases between the germline ends. This CDR3 has 15 residues. CDR3 protein: CASSSLGPSTGELFL. The CDR3 DNA sequence: TGTGCCAGCAGCTCCTTGGGACCAAGCACCGGGGAGCTGTTTCTT.

In this sample, this clonotype turned up a few times. This chain connects TRBV7-9 to TRBJ2-3; D remains unclear. Trimming shortened V by 4 bases and J by 4 bases, and 6 bases separated the two germline ends. The V gene's germline CDR1 is SEHNR and CDR2 FQNEAQ (reference sequence). The CDR3 is 12 amino acids. CDR3 loop: CASSSGADTQYF. CDR3 nucleotides: TGTGCCAGCAGCTCAGGCGCAGATACGCAGTATTTT.

This clonotype was seen at least ten times. The chain employs TRBV5-1 and TRBJ2-2; TRBD1 matches at 7 bases. CDR1 and CDR2 from the germline V gene are SGHRS and YFSETQ. The trim removed 4 bases at V and 4 bases at J, leaving 4 bases unmatched. The CDR3 is 14 residues long. CDR3 in DNA: TGCGCCAGCAGCCCGGGACAGAGCACCGGGGAGCTGTTTTTT. Protein sequence: CASSPGQSTGELFF.

The J gene is TRBJ1-2, the V gene TRBV7-9; 8 bases map to TRBD1. This CDR3 comprises 16 residues. J was trimmed by 7 bases and V by 5 bases; bases with no gene match: 15. Germline-derived CDR1 and CDR2 are SEHNR and FQNEAQ (reference sequence). The CDR3 DNA reads as TGTGCCAGCAGCAAGGACAGGGCCCCCGGGGTCGGTGGCTACACCTTC. Its translation is CASSKDRAPGVGGYTF.

This clonotype was picked up a small number of times. V gene TRBV20-1 combines with J gene TRBJ1-1; D is unresolved. The CDR3 runs to 14 residues. V was trimmed by 0 bases and J by 5 bases, leaving 13 bases between them. Germline CDR1 is DFQATT and CDR2 is SNEGSKA (reference sequence). The chain's CDR3 is CSARDSNRKTEAFF. The CDR3 region has the DNA TGCAGTGCTAGAGATAGTAACAGAAAAACTGAAGCTTTCTTT.